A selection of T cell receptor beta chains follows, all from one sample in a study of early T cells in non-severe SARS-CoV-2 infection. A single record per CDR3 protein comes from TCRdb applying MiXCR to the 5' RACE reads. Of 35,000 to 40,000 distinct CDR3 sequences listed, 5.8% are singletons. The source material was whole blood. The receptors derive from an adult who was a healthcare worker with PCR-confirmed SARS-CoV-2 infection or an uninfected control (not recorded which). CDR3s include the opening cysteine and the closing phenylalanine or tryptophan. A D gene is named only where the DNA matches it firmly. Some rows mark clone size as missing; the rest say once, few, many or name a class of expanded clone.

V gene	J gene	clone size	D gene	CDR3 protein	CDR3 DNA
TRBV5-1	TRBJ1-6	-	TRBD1	CASSLRGQGGNSPLHF	TGCGCCAGCAGCTTGAGGGGACAGGGAGGTAATTCACCCCTCCACTTT
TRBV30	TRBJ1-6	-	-	CAWSRERNSPLHF	TGTGCCTGGAGTAGGGAAAGAAATTCACCCCTCCACTTT
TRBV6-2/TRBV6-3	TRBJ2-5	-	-	CASSYSFQETQYF	TGTGCCAGCAGTTACTCTTTCCAAGAGACCCAGTACTTC
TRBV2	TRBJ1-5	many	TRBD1	CASGSTGGSNQPQHF	TGTGCCAGCGGCTCGACAGGGGGCAGCAATCAGCCCCAGCATTTT
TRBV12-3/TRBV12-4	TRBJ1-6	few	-	CASAGRGSSPLHF	TGTGCCAGCGCCGGGAGGGGGAGTTCACCCCTCCACTTT
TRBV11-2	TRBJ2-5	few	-	CASSLGKTGRGETQYF	TGTGCCAGCAGCTTAGGGAAAACGGGCAGGGGAGAGACCCAGTACTTC
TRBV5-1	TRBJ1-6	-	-	CASSLSGGDNSPLHF	TGCGCCAGCAGCTTGTCAGGCGGCGATAATTCACCCCTCCACTTT
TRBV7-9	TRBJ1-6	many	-	CASSLAGSTYNSPLHF	TGTGCCAGCAGCTTGGCAGGCTCGACCTATAATTCACCCCTCCACTTT
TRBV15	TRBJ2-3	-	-	CATSRGGMGTDTQYF	TGTGCCACCAGCAGAGGGGGTATGGGCACAGATACGCAGTATTTT
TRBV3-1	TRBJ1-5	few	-	CASSPTHDQPQHF	TGTGCCAGCAGCCCGACACATGATCAGCCCCAGCATTTT
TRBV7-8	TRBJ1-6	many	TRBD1	CASSSRTGVNSPLHF	TGTGCCAGCAGCTCCCGGACAGGGGTTAATTCACCCCTCCACTTT
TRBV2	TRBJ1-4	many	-	CASRETDGGAEKLFF	TGTGCCAGCAGGGAAACCGACGGAGGTGCGGAAAAACTGTTTTTT
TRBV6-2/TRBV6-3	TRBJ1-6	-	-	CASSNRAYDSPLHF	TGTGCCAGCAGCAACAGGGCTTATGATTCACCCCTCCACTTT
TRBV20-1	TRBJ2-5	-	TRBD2	CSARGPAGMTQYF	TGCAGTGCTAGGGGCCCAGCGGGGATGACCCAGTACTTC
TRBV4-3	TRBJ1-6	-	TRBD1	CASSQDPPQGVSSPLHF	TGCGCCAGCAGCCAAGATCCCCCCCAGGGGGTTAGTTCACCCCTCCACTTT
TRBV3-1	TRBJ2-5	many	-	CASISPGAGQETQYF	TGTGCCAGCATCTCCCCGGGAGCCGGGCAAGAGACCCAGTACTTC
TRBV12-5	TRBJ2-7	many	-	CASGLLGFEQYF	TGTGCTAGTGGTTTGTTAGGTTTCGAACAGTACTTC
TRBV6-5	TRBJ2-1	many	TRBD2	CASRGLAGGYNEQFF	TGTGCCAGCAGGGGACTAGCGGGAGGCTACAATGAGCAGTTCTTC
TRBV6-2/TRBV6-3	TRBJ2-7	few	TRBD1	CASSYLDRDQLQYF	TGTGCCAGCAGTTACCTTGACAGGGACCAGTTGCAGTACTTC
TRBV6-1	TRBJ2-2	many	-	CASSPYTTGLPDTGELFF	TGTGCCAGCAGTCCGTATACGACCGGGTTACCGGACACCGGGGAGCTGTTTTTT
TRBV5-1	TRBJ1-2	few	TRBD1	CASSLGGSQGGYGYTF	TGCGCCAGCAGCTTGGGAGGGAGCCAGGGGGGCTATGGCTACACCTTC
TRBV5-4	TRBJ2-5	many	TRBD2	CASSVALAGVGETQYF	TGTGCCAGCAGCGTGGCATTAGCGGGAGTTGGGGAGACCCAGTACTTC
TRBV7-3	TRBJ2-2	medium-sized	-	CASSSQGPGELFF	TGTGCCAGCAGCTCGCAGGGACCGGGGGAGCTGTTTTTT
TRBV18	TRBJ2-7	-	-	CASSPFSYEQYF	TGTGCCAGCTCACCATTTTCCTACGAGCAGTACTTC
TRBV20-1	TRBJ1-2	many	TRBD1	CSARLGQGPYGYTF	TGCAGTGCGAGACTCGGACAGGGCCCCTATGGCTACACCTTC
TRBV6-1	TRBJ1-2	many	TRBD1	CASSLPGQGAGYTF	TGTGCCAGCAGCCTACCGGGACAGGGGGCTGGCTACACCTTC
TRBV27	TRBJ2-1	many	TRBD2	CASRKTGTSDPQQFF	TGTGCCAGCAGAAAAACCGGGACTAGCGATCCTCAGCAGTTCTTC
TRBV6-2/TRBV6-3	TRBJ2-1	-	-	CASRKGGNEQFF	TGTGCCAGCAGGAAGGGGGGGAATGAGCAGTTCTTC
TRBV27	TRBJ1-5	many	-	CASSPRGVVWQPQHF	TGTGCCAGCAGCCCTCGGGGGGTTGTGTGGCAGCCCCAGCATTTT
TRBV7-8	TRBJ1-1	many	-	CASSARQASNTEAFF	TGTGCCAGCAGCGCCAGACAGGCCTCCAACACTGAAGCTTTCTTT
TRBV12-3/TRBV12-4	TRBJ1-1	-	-	CASSFRPNTEAFF	TGTGCCAGCAGTTTCCGGCCCAACACTGAAGCTTTCTTT
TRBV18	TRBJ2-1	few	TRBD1	CASSPGQGGQNEQFF	TGTGCCAGCTCACCCGGACAGGGGGGACAGAATGAGCAGTTCTTC
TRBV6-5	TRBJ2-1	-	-	CASSLTAAKRDEQFF	TGTGCCAGCAGTTTGACAGCGGCCAAGAGGGATGAGCAGTTCTTC